A selection of T cell receptor beta chains follows, all from one sample in a study of tumor-infiltrating lymphocytes in primary liver carcinoma. TCRdb re-derived calls from the multiplex PCR reads in MiXCR, one entry per CDR3 protein. Among tens of thousands of distinct CDR3 sequences listed, 60% to 85% were seen once. Sample: liver tumor tissue from sampling region 2. The source of these receptors is a man aged 40-55 years with primary liver carcinoma and hepatitis B virus infection. The CDR3 runs from the conserved cysteine through the conserved F or W.

v_gene,j_gene,CDR3aa
TRBV11-1,TRBJ2-3,CPSSEGGGLIDTQYF
TRBV4-3,TRBJ1-2,CANGQAGAGRNYGCTF
TRBV29-1,TRBJ1-2,CSVWNPGQDYGYTF
TRBV12-3/TRBV12-4,TRBJ2-1,CVSGVRGVAGVVNEQFF
TRBV29-1,TRBJ2-3,CSVTPSTGTQYF
TRBV4-1,TRBJ2-3,CASSQAGNVDTQYF
TRBV4-1,TRBJ2-5,CASSQEGRGETQYF
TRBV11-2,TRBJ2-3,CASSPWVDTQYF
TRBV4-1,TRBJ1-2,CAGSQGDRNYGYIF
TRBV5-1,TRBJ1-4,CASSHSGYTEQLFF
TRBV4-1,TRBJ2-3,CANSQGSDRDADTQYF
TRBV29-1,TRBJ2-5,CSVRTSGSWAERQYF
TRBV11-2,TRBJ2-1,CGSSSQREGLGEQFF
TRBV5-1,TRBJ2-7,CASSTSGGRSYEQYF
TRBV5-1,TRBJ1-2,CASSPGPNYGYTF
TRBV6-2/TRBV6-3,TRBJ2-3,CVSRPSADTQCF
TRBV6-5,TRBJ2-1,CASSSIPTGDSYNEQFF
TRBV11-3,TRBJ2-1,CASSLNTNEQFF
TRBV11-1,TRBJ2-1,CASSIGPGLHSYNEQFF
TRBV4-2,TRBJ2-1,CASSQESSGNNNEQFF
TRBV12-3/TRBV12-4,TRBJ2-1,CASSKEAEQFF
TRBV29-1,TRBJ1-2,CSVVFGDGYTF
TRBV28,TRBJ1-1,CASSLGGANTEAFF
TRBV11-2,TRBJ2-1,CASSLSGFDNELFF
TRBV12-3/TRBV12-4,TRBJ2-7,CASNIGTRGPYEQYF
TRBV12-3/TRBV12-4,TRBJ2-2,CASSHHRGAGELFF
TRBV24-1,TRBJ2-1,CATSEYSTTSSYNEQFF
TRBV5-4,TRBJ2-1,CASNTGLAGANERFF
TRBV29-1,TRBJ2-5,CNVEDRAEGETQYF
TRBV4-2,TRBJ1-2,CASSQESTDDGYTF
TRBV9,TRBJ2-1,CASSPRTGADNERFF
TRBV5-1,TRBJ2-7,CASSSDRVPYEQYF
TRBV12-3/TRBV12-4,TRBJ1-3,CANSFCGQLSTIYF
TRBV11-2,TRBJ2-5,CASSQTPGGRETQYF
TRBV11-2,TRBJ1-4,CASNLDLGGLRPFF
TRBV4-1,TRBJ2-1,CAGSAGQQFF
TRBV12-3/TRBV12-4,TRBJ2-5,CASSPQEWETQYF
TRBV11-2,TRBJ2-7,CASSLDVRGQVSYEQYF
TRBV11-2,TRBJ2-7,CASSLIPGQSYEQYF
TRBV12-3/TRBV12-4,TRBJ1-6,CASSLKNSPLHF
TRBV6-2/TRBV6-3,TRBJ2-1,CAISYGPHSREQFF
TRBV29-1,TRBJ2-5,CSVEGPGRLQETQYF
TRBV5-1,TRBJ2-1,CASSSTGLAGAVNNAQFF
TRBV4-1,TRBJ2-3,CVSSQDVRVADAQYF
TRBV11-3,TRBJ2-1,CVSSLGVSNNEQFF
TRBV6-6,TRBJ2-7,CVSRPAISGIYEQYF
TRBV6-1,TRBJ2-3,CAITSGYTDTQYF
TRBV28,TRBJ1-2,CASSYYSGGYTF
TRBV6-6,TRBJ2-3,CASSYPLTGGSGSRTSTDTQYF
TRBV7-9,TRBJ1-5,CASSGSITQPQHF
TRBV5-1,TRBJ2-5,CASSSVTGTQETQYF
TRBV29-1,TRBJ1-2,CSVLGGRDYGYTF
TRBV28,TRBJ1-6,CASSRGPEGNSPLHF
TRBV11-2,TRBJ2-3,CASSPRDRGTDTQYF